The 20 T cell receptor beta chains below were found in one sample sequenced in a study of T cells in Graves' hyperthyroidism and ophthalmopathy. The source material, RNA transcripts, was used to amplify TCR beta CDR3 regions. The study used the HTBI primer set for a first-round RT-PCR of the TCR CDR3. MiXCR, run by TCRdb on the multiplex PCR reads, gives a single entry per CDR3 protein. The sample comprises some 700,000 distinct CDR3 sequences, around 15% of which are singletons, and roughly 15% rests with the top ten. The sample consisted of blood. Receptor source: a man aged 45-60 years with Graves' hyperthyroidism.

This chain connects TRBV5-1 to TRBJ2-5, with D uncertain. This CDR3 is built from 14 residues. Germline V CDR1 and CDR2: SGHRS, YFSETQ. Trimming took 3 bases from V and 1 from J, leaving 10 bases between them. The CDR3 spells CASSSMTGQETQYF. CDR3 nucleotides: TGCGCCAGCAGCTCGATGACGGGCCAAGAGACCCAGTACTTC.

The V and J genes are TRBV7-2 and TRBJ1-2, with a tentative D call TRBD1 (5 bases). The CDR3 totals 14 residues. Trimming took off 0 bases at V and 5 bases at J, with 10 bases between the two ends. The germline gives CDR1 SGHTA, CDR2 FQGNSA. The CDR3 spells CASSLARELYGYTF. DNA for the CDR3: TGTGCCAGCAGCTTAGCCAGGGAGTTATATGGCTACACCTTC.

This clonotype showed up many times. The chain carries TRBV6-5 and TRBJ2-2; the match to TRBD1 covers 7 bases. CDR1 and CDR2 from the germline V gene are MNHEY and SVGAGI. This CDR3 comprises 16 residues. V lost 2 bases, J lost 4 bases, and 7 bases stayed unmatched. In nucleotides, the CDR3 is TGTGCCAGCAGTTACGAGGGGGCGCTTAGCACCGGGGAGCTGTTTTTT. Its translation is CASSYEGALSTGELFF.

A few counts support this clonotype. CDR3 sequence reads: CAWTEGSETQYF. The CDR3 DNA follows: TGTGCCTGGACTGAGGGTAGCGAGACCCAGTACTTC. The rearrangement uses TRBV30 and TRBJ2-5; possible D gene TRBD2, 5 bases. V was cut by 4 bases and J by 5 bases, with 11 bases left in between. Germline CDR1 reads GTSNPN; CDR2 reads SVGIG (reference sequence). The CDR3 is made up of 12 amino acids.

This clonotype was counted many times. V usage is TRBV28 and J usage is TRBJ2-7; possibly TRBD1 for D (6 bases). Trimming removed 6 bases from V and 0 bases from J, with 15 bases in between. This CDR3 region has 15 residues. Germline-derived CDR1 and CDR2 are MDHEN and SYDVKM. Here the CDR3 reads CASSPGQRYSYEQYF. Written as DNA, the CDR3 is TGTGCCAGCAGCCCCGGACAGCGATACTCCTACGAGCAGTACTTC.

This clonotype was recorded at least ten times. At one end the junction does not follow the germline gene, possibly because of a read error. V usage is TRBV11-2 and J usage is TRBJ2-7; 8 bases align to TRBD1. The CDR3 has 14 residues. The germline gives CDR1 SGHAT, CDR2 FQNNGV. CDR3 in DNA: TGTGCCAGCAGTTTAGAACAGGGGGCCTACGAGCAGTACTTC. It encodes CASSLEQGAYEQYF.

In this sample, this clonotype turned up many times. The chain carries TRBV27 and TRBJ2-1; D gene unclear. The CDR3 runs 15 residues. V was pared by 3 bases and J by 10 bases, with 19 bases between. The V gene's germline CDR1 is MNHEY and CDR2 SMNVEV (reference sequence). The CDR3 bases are TGTGCCAGCAGTTTTTCATTCGGTTCAGGTTGGGAGCAGTTCTTC. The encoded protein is CASSFSFGSGWEQFF.

For the CDR3, the DNA is TGTGCCTGGAGGGACAAGCGGGCCTATAATTCACCCCTCCACTTT. It specifies CAWRDKRAYNSPLHF. The V gene is TRBV30, the J gene TRBJ1-6; TRBD1 might be the D (5 bases). This CDR3 has 15 residues. Germline CDR1 is GTSNPN and CDR2 is SVGIG (reference sequence). Trimming removed 3 bases from V and 2 bases from J, with 11 bases in between.

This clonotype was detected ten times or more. The CDR3 region has the DNA TGCGCCAGCAGCTTGGCCCCCGGGACTAGCGGGAGTTGGGGGGGTCAAGAGACCCAGTACTTC. Its translation: CASSLAPGTSGSWGGQETQYF. This chain links TRBV5-1 with TRBJ2-5, with 14 positions matching TRBD2. J gave up 2 bases and V 0 bases, and 15 bases lay outside the gene matches. Germline V gene lookup returns CDR1 SGHRS and CDR2 YFSETQ. The CDR3 has 21 amino acids.

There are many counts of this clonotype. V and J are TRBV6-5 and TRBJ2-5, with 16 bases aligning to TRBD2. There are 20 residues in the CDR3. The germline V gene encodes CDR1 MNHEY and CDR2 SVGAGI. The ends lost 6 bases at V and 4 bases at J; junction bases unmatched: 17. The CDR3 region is CASRPLTPGTSGRGRETQYF. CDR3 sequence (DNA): TGTGCCAGCAGACCGCTAACCCCCGGGACTAGCGGGAGGGGGCGAGAGACCCAGTACTTC.

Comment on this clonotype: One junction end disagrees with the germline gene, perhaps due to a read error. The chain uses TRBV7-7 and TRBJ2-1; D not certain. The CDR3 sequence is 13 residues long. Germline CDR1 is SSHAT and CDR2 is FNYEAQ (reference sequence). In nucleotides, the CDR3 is TGTGCTAGCAGCTTAGTGTTAACGGATGAGCAGTTCTTC. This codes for CASSLVLTDEQFF.

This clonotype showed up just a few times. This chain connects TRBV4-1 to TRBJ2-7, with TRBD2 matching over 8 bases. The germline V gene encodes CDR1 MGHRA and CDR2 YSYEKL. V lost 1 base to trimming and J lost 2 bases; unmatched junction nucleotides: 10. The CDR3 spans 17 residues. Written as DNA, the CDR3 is TGCGCCAGCAGCCAAGCGGGCCCGGGAGGGCCCCCCTACGAGCAGTACTTC. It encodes CASSQAGPGGPPYEQYF.

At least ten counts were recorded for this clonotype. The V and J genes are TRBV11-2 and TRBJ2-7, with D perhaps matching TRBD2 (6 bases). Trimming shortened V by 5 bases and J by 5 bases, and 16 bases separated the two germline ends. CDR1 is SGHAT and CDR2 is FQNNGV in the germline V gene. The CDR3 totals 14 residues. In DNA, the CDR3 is TGTGCCAGCAGCCGGCTCGCGGGGAGAAACGAGCAGTACTTC. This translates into CASSRLAGRNEQYF. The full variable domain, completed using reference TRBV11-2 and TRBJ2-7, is EAGVAQSPRYKIIEKRQSVAFWCNPISGHATLYWYQQILGQGPKLLIQFQNNGVVDDSQLPKDRFSAERLKGVDSTLKIQPAKLEDSAVYLCASSRLAGRNEQYFGPGTRLTVT.

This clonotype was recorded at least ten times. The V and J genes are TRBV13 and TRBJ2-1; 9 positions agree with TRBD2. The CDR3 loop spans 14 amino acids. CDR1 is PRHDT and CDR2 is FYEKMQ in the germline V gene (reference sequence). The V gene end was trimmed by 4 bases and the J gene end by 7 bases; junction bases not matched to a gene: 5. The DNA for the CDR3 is TGTGCCAGCAGCTCTAGCGGGGAGGCGAATGAGCAGTTCTTC. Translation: CASSSSGEANEQFF.

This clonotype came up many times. The CDR3 region has the DNA TGCAGTGCTACCACTAGCGGGGACGCGAACACCGGGGAGCTGTTTTTT. As protein: CSATTSGDANTGELFF. The rearrangement uses TRBV20-1 and TRBJ2-2, with 10 positions matching TRBD2. The CDR3 loop spans 16 amino acids. With V trimmed by 4 bases and J by 0 bases, 5 bases remained unmatched. Germline V CDR1 and CDR2: DFQATT, SNEGSKA (reference sequence).

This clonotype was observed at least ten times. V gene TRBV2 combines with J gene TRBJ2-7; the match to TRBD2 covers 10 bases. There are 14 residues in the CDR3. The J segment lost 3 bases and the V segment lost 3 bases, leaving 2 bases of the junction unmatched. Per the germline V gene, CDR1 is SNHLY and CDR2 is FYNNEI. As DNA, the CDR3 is TGTGCCAGCAGTGATAAGCGGGAGGGCTACGAGCAGTACTTC. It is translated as CASSDKREGYEQYF.

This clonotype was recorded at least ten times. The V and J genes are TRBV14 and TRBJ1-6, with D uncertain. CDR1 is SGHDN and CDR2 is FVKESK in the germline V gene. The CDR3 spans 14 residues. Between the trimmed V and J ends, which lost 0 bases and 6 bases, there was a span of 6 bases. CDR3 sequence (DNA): TGTGCCAGCAGCCAAGAGGTCTTTAATTCACCCCTCCACTTT. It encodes CASSQEVFNSPLHF. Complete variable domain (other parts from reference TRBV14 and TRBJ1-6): EAGVTQFPSHSVIEKGQTVTLRCDPISGHDNLYWYRRVMGKEIKFLLHFVKESKQDESGMPNNRFLAERTGGTYSTLKVQPAELEDSGVYFCASSQEVFNSPLHFGNGTRLTVT.

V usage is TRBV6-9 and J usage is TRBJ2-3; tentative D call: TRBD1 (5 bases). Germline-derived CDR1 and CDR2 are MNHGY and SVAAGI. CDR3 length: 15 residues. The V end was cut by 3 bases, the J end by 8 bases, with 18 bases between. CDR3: CASSYTSGIRATQYF. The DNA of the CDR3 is TGTGCCAGCAGTTACACCTCAGGGATCAGAGCTACGCAGTATTTT.

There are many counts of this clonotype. The CDR3 DNA reads as TGTGCCAGCAGCAAAACCCGACAGGGGTCCTACAATGAGCAGTTCTTC. Encoded protein: CASSKTRQGSYNEQFF. The chain couples TRBV27 to TRBJ2-1; 8 bases match TRBD1. V shed 6 bases and J 1 base; nucleotides not matched to a gene: 8. The CDR3 totals 16 residues. Germline values: CDR1 MNHEY, CDR2 SMNVEV (reference sequence).

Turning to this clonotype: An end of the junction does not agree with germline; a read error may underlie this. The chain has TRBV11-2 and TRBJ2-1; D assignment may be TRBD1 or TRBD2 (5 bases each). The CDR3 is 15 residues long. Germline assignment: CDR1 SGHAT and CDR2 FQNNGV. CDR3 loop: CASIETRGSYNDQCF. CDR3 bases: TGTGCCAGTATCGAAACACGGGGCTCCTACAATGATCAGTGCTTC.